This record covers a single TCR beta chain. The data belong to a study of radiotherapy plus CTLA-4 blockade in lung cancer. Clones were sequenced by immunoSEQ multiplex PCR, and TCRdb holds only the in-frame ones, with some missing. This table has tens of thousands of clones, 84% appearing once. The junction had 4 bases not matched to a gene; V was cut back by 3 bases and J by 1 base. The CDR3 sequence is 16 residues long. The germline CDR1 and CDR2 sequences are KGHSH and LQKENI. Source: peripheral blood, taken from a patient treated with radiotherapy plus ipilimumab. This chain uses TRBV18 with TRBJ1-1; TRBD1 aligns across 11 bases. The clonotype was recovered from a human donor with non-small cell lung cancer whose response to radiotherapy plus ipilimumab could not be evaluated. The CDR3 loop reads CASSPFGTGGNTEAFF. Written as DNA, the CDR3 is TGTGCCAGCTCACCCTTTGGGACAGGGGGGAACACTGAAGCTTTCTTT.